The 25 T cell receptor beta chains presented below share a single source sample, sequenced in a study of blood T cell repertoires in COVID-19. Data came from immunoSEQ multiplex PCR; TCRdb stores just in-frame clones and leaves some out. The table records around 270,000 clones, approximately 89% of them present only once. The sample consisted of PBMCs or T cells enriched from blood (not recorded which). Every receptor here comes from a woman aged 40 to 50 who had been exposed to COVID-19.

The chain has TRBV27 and TRBJ2-1; tentative D call: TRBD2 (5 bases). Per the germline V gene, CDR1 is MNHEY and CDR2 is SMNVEV (reference sequence). The V and J ends lost 1 base and 6 bases respectively, with 22 bases between them. The length of the CDR3 is 18 residues. The CDR3 coding sequence is TGTGCCAGCAGTTTATTCGGGCTACGCGGGTGGAGGTCCAATGAGCAGTTCTTC. This sequence encodes CASSLFGLRGWRSNEQFF.

The chain combines TRBV19 with TRBJ2-5, with TRBD2 matching 11 bases. V shed 0 bases and J 5 bases; nucleotides not matched to a gene: 8. CDR3 length: 17 amino acids. Germline V gene data show CDR1 as LNHDA and CDR2 as SQIVND (reference sequence). The CDR3 sequence is CASSIDRTSGGWETQYF. For the CDR3, the DNA is TGTGCCAGTAGTATAGATAGAACTAGCGGGGGTTGGGAGACCCAGTACTTC.

This chain uses TRBV4-2 with TRBJ2-3; 14 nucleotides line up with TRBD2. The CDR3 loop spans 16 amino acids. Germline V gene data show CDR1 as LGHNA and CDR2 as YNFKEQ. J lost 5 bases, V lost 2 bases, and 3 bases had no gene match. CDR3 bases: TGTGCCAGCAGCCAACCCGGGACTAGCGGGGGAGATACGCAGTATTTT. Translating it yields CASSQPGTSGGDTQYF.

The chain couples TRBV11-3 to TRBJ2-2; 10 bases map to TRBD1. This CDR3 has 17 amino acids. The trim removed 4 bases at V and 7 bases at J, leaving 12 bases unmatched. Germline CDR1 SGHNT, CDR2 YENEEA. The CDR3 DNA is TGTGCCAGCAGCTCCTCGACAGGGGGCCCCATTGGCGGGGAGCTGTTTTTT. This gives the protein CASSSSTGGPIGGELFF.

The rearrangement joins TRBV12-3 or TRBV12-4 to TRBJ1-1; a possible D gene is TRBD1 (5 bases). The CDR3 has 13 residues. V gave up 6 bases and J gave up 5 bases, with 13 bases separating them. CDR3 protein: CASSPVRTTEAFF. The CDR3 DNA follows: TGTGCCAGCAGCCCTGTTAGGACAACTGAAGCTTTCTTT.

This chain connects TRBV7-9 to TRBJ2-2; 10 bases fit TRBD1. Losses at the gene ends were 5 bases for V and 4 bases for J; bases not matched to a gene: 7. The CDR3 has 16 residues. Germline CDR1 SEHNR, CDR2 FQNEAQ (reference sequence). CDR3 nucleotide sequence: TGTGCCAGCAGCCCCGACAGGGGGCTAAGCACCGGGGAGCTGTTTTTT. Its translation: CASSPDRGLSTGELFF.

The chain uses TRBV6-5 and TRBJ1-1; D is unresolved. Germline V lookup: CDR1 MNHEY, CDR2 SVGAGI. V was cut by 0 bases and J by 6 bases, with 8 bases left in between. This CDR3 is 13 amino acids long. The CDR3 sequence is CASSYSSSPEAFF. Written as DNA, the CDR3 is TGTGCCAGCAGTTACTCGAGTAGCCCTGAAGCTTTCTTT.

This chain uses TRBV18 with TRBJ2-2; D remains ambiguous. V gave up 6 bases and J gave up 0 bases, with 8 bases separating them. The germline V gene has CDR1 KGHSH and CDR2 LQKENI. This CDR3 contains 14 residues. In DNA, the CDR3 is TGTGCCAGCTCCTCCTATACGAACACCGGGGAGCTGTTTTTT. Translation gives CASSSYTNTGELFF.

This clone was detected only once. The chain carries TRBV6-5 and TRBJ1-5; TRBD1 aligns across 9 bases. V lost 7 bases to trimming and J lost 5 bases; unmatched junction nucleotides: 9. This CDR3 contains 15 residues. CDR1 and CDR2 (germline): MNHEY, SVGAGI. CDR3 coding DNA: TGTGCCAGCAAGACAGGACAGGGGTGGGATCAGCCCCAGCATTTT. This sequence encodes CASKTGQGWDQPQHF.

This chain joins TRBV18 and TRBJ1-2, with TRBD1 matching over 10 bases. The trim removed 3 bases at V and 6 bases at J, leaving 7 bases unmatched. Germline assignment: CDR1 KGHSH and CDR2 LQKENI. The CDR3 extends over 15 amino acids. The CDR3 loop reads CASSPTDRGQNGYTF. DNA for the CDR3: TGTGCCAGCTCACCTACCGACAGGGGGCAAAATGGCTACACCTTC.

This chain uses TRBV7-2 with TRBJ1-1, with a weak D call TRBD1 (5 bases). Trimming took off 5 bases at V and 1 base at J, with 11 bases between the two ends. The germline gives CDR1 SGHTA, CDR2 FQGNSA. The CDR3 runs 14 residues. The CDR3 sequence: CASSRRRGNTEAFF. DNA for the CDR3: TGTGCCAGCAGCCGGAGAAGGGGGAACACTGAAGCTTTCTTT.

This clone came up once. This rearrangement joins TRBV11-2 to TRBJ2-3; 9 bases are a match to TRBD2. The V gene end was trimmed by 1 base and the J gene end by 5 bases; junction bases not matched to a gene: 7. The CDR3 loop spans 16 amino acids. Germline V gene lookup returns CDR1 SGHAT and CDR2 FQNNGV. The CDR3 bases are TGTGCCAGCAGCTTAGGTGCGGGAGGGCCCAAAGATACGCAGTATTTT. Translated, it gives CASSLGAGGPKDTQYF.

The chain is built from TRBV5-5 and TRBJ2-5; 9 positions match TRBD1. V was pared by 4 bases and J by 4 bases, with 2 bases of the junction left unmatched. Germline CDR1 and CDR2: SGHKS and YYEKEE (reference sequence). The CDR3 loop spans 13 amino acids. The CDR3 region is CASSGTGRETQYF. The CDR3 nucleotides read TGTGCCAGCAGCGGGACAGGGCGAGAGACCCAGTACTTC. Based on the CDR3 plus reference TRBV5-5 and TRBJ2-5, the full variable domain is DAGVTQSPTHLIKTRGQQVTLRCSPISGHKSVSWYQQVLGQGPQFIFQYYEKEERGRGNFPDRFSARQFPNYSSELNVNALLLGDSALYLCASSGTGRETQYFGPGTRLLVL.

The chain has TRBV28 and TRBJ2-5; 8 nucleotides align to TRBD2. V shed 5 bases and J 0 bases; nucleotides not matched to a gene: 2. CDR3 length: 14 amino acids. CDR1 and CDR2 from the germline V gene are MDHEN and SYDVKM. In DNA form, the CDR3 reads TGTGCCAGCAGTCGGGGGGGGTACCAAGAGACCCAGTACTTC. This codes for CASSRGGYQETQYF.

V usage is TRBV5-4 and J usage is TRBJ1-3, with D possibly being TRBD1 (5 bases). V was cut by 2 bases and J by 12 bases, with 15 bases left in between. Germline CDR1 and CDR2: SGHNT and YYREEE (reference sequence). The CDR3 is 13 amino acids. The CDR3 region has the DNA TGTGCCAGCAGCTTAATCCAGGCGGACATCATATATTTT. Protein sequence: CASSLIQADIIYF.

V gene TRBV7-3 combines with J gene TRBJ2-6; 8 bases match TRBD1. CDR1 is SGHTA and CDR2 is FQGTGA in the germline V gene. The CDR3 sequence is 17 residues long. The ends lost 5 bases at V and 0 bases at J; junction bases unmatched: 6. The CDR3 DNA sequence: TGTGCCAGCAGCCTCGACAGGGGTGGCTCTGGGGCCAACGTCCTGACTTTC. It codes for CASSLDRGGSGANVLTF.

V is TRBV15 and J is TRBJ1-6, with TRBD1 matching 7 bases. Germline values: CDR1 LNHNV, CDR2 YYDKDF (reference sequence). The trim removed 3 bases at V and 5 bases at J, leaving 13 bases unmatched. The CDR3 has 18 amino acids. As DNA, the CDR3 is TGTGCCACCAGCAGCCCCTTTTTAGGGGGCAGGGATAATTCACCCCTCCACTTT. Its protein is CATSSPFLGGRDNSPLHF.

V and J are TRBV9 and TRBJ1-6; D perhaps matches TRBD1 (5 bases). The CDR3 runs to 15 residues. CDR1 is SGDLS, CDR2 YYNGEE, per germline. Trimming took 3 bases from V and 9 from J, leaving 16 bases between them. The DNA for the CDR3 is TGTGCCAGCAGCGGCCGGGACTCCGGGGGTTCACCCCTCCACTTT. The encoded protein is CASSGRDSGGSPLHF.

The V and J genes are TRBV27 and TRBJ1-6; 7 bases are shared with TRBD1. After removal of 6 bases from V and 11 bases from J, the junction contained 7 bases not matched to a gene. The length of the CDR3 is 13 residues. CDR1 and CDR2 from the germline V gene are MNHEY and SMNVEV (reference sequence). CDR3 sequence (DNA): TGTGCCAGCAGCTGGACAGGATTGGCACCCCTCCACTTT. Translating gives CASSWTGLAPLHF.

The rearrangement links TRBV4-3 to TRBJ2-1; TRBD2 agrees at 8 bases. CDR1 is LGHNA and CDR2 is YSLEER in the germline V gene. The CDR3 consists of 15 residues. V lost 4 bases, J lost 3 bases, and 5 bases stayed unmatched. The DNA of the CDR3 is TGCGCCAGCAGCCTGGCGGGAGGAGGCTACAATGAGCAGTTCTTC. Translated, it gives CASSLAGGGYNEQFF.

J is TRBJ2-2 and V is TRBV7-2, with 10 bases identical to TRBD2. The CDR3 sequence is 17 residues long. The J segment lost 6 bases and the V segment lost 1 base, leaving 8 bases of the junction unmatched. Germline V gene lookup returns CDR1 SGHTA and CDR2 FQGNSA. The CDR3: CASSLVVLAGVAGELFF. CDR3 DNA: TGTGCCAGCAGCTTAGTCGTCCTAGCGGGAGTAGCCGGGGAGCTGTTTTTT.

Worth noting for this clone: The junction departs from germline at one end; a sequencing error may be responsible. The rearrangement links TRBV7-2 to TRBJ1-2; D gene unclear. The CDR3 spans 13 residues. Germline V gene data show CDR1 as SGHTA and CDR2 as FQGNSA. The CDR3 loop is CASSLVAVERKVF. In DNA form, the CDR3 reads TGTGCCAGCAGCTTAGTGGCGGTGGAAAGGAAGGTTTTC.

This rearrangement joins TRBV28 to TRBJ1-3; D ambiguous. Germline CDR1 MDHEN, CDR2 SYDVKM. V was shortened by 5 bases and J by 0 bases, with 8 bases between the two germline ends. CDR3 length: 14 residues. CDR3 protein: CASSRAGSGNTIYF. The DNA of the CDR3 is TGTGCCAGCAGTCGGGCGGGCTCTGGAAACACCATATATTTT.

This rearrangement joins TRBV7-2 to TRBJ2-1, with 7 bases that match TRBD2. Trimming at V came to 6 bases and at J to 8 bases, leaving 7 bases not matched to a gene. Per the germline V gene, CDR1 is SGHTA and CDR2 is FQGNSA. The CDR3 has 13 residues. The CDR3 nucleotides read TGTGCCAGCAGGGGCGGGAGAAGCGATGAGCAGTTCTTC. Amino acid sequence: CASRGGRSDEQFF.

The rearrangement uses TRBV7-2 and TRBJ1-5; a possible D gene is TRBD1 (5 bases). Trimming cost V 4 bases and J 3 bases, with 13 bases left between them. CDR1 and CDR2 (germline): SGHTA, FQGNSA. This CDR3 region has 15 residues. The CDR3: CASSSVAGLNQPQHF. The DNA of the CDR3 is TGTGCCAGCAGCTCGGTGGCAGGGCTCAATCAGCCCCAGCATTTT.